Listed here are 32 T cell receptor beta chains from one sample, sequenced in a study of blood T cells in healthy people across ages. Sample-barcoded 5' priming and a J-beta primer mix drove a second PCR of roughly 6 to 12 cycles. TCRdb processed the 5' RACE reads anew with MiXCR; each CDR3 protein has one entry. In the table there are under 1,100,000 distinct CDR3 sequences, less than 25% of which are singletons. The same sample was also studied in work on T cells of mothers and their children.

The sequencing input was blood. The receptors were gathered from a girl aged 2-9 years in good health.

V and J are TRBV20-1 and TRBJ2-5; a possible D gene is TRBD2 (5 bases). Trimming shortened V by 2 bases and J by 4 bases, and 14 bases separated the two germline ends. The germline gives CDR1 DFQATT, CDR2 SNEGSKA (reference sequence). The CDR3 runs to 14 residues. The CDR3, as DNA: TGCAGTGCTAGATGGGGAGATAAGGGAGAGACCCAGTACTTC. It codes for CSARWGDKGETQYF.

This clonotype was seen more than once but under ten times. This chain joins TRBV5-1 and TRBJ2-4; 11 bases agree with TRBD2. The CDR3 totals 14 residues. Losses at the gene ends were 1 base for V and 6 bases for J; bases not matched to a gene: 0. Germline V gives CDR1 SGHRS, CDR2 YFSETQ. The DNA for the CDR3 is TGCGCCAGCAGCTTGACTAGCGGGGGAAACATTCAGTACTTC. Protein: CASSLTSGGNIQYF. Looking up the rest from reference TRBV5-1 and TRBJ2-4 gives the full variable domain: KAGVTQTPRYLIKTRGQQVTLSCSPISGHRSVSWYQQTPGQGLQFLFEYFSETQRNKGNFPGRFSGRQFSNSRSEMNVSTLELGDSALYLCASSLTSGGNIQYFGAGTRLSVL.

The chain combines TRBV7-8 with TRBJ1-1, with D unclear. The CDR3 loop spans 14 amino acids. CDR1 and CDR2 from the germline V gene are SGHVS and FQNEAQ. The V and J ends lost 2 bases and 2 bases respectively, with 9 bases between them. Written as DNA, the CDR3 is TGTGCCAGCAGCTTACTCTCCGTAAACACTGAAGCTTTCTTT. Amino acid sequence: CASSLLSVNTEAFF.

This clonotype was counted between two and nine times. This sequence joins TRBV5-1 and TRBJ1-5; 7 bases match TRBD1. V was clipped by 0 bases and J by 3 bases; unmatched bases: 3. Germline V lookup: CDR1 SGHRS, CDR2 YFSETQ. This CDR3 is 15 amino acids long. As DNA, the CDR3 is TGCGCCAGCAGCTTGGAAGGGGGCCCCAATCAGCCCCAGCATTTT. This translates into CASSLEGGPNQPQHF. Full variable domain (remainder filled in from reference TRBV5-1 and TRBJ1-5): KAGVTQTPRYLIKTRGQQVTLSCSPISGHRSVSWYQQTPGQGLQFLFEYFSETQRNKGNFPGRFSGRQFSNSRSEMNVSTLELGDSALYLCASSLEGGPNQPQHFGDGTRLSIL.

This clonotype turned up a few times. The chain combines TRBV12-3 or TRBV12-4 with TRBJ2-1; maybe TRBD2 (5 bases). CDR3 length equals 16 residues. V was cut by 2 bases and J by 7 bases, with 18 bases left in between. The CDR3 coding sequence is TGTGCCAGCAGTTTATGGAGGACCCTTGACCGGAATGAGCAGTTCTTC. Amino acids: CASSLWRTLDRNEQFF.

The chain couples TRBV12-3 or TRBV12-4 to TRBJ1-2; D is unclear. This CDR3 contains 17 residues. Trimming cost V 8 bases and J 5 bases, with 27 bases left between them. The CDR3 sequence: CASGPRANGPSVYGYTF. For the CDR3, the DNA is TGTGCCAGCGGCCCCCGGGCCAACGGTCCTTCGGTTTATGGCTACACCTTC.

This clonotype was seen a few times. The V call is TRBV7-2, the J call TRBJ2-5; D remains unclear. Near its end, the DNA agrees better with TRBJ2-7, so the J call may be wrong. The germline CDR1 and CDR2 sequences are SGHTA and FQGNSA. The length of the CDR3 is 13 residues. The CDR3 protein is CASSLDYLYEQYF. The CDR3 coding sequence is TGTGCCAGCAGCTTAGACTATCTCTACGAGCAGTACTTC.

Regarding this clonotype: Sequence at one end of the junction differs from germline and may be a read error. The J gene is TRBJ2-5, the V gene TRBV29-1; D possibly uses TRBD1 or TRBD2 (5 bases each). CDR3 size: 11 residues. The V gene's germline CDR1 is SQVTM and CDR2 ANQGSEA. The CDR3 spells CSVEGGSGRVF. CDR3 DNA: TGCAGCGTTGAAGGGGGCTCCGGGCGGGTCTTC.

The genes are TRBV29-1 and TRBJ2-5; perhaps TRBD2 as D (7 bases). CDR3 length: 13 amino acids. From germline, CDR1 is SQVTM and CDR2 ANQGSEA. With 3 bases removed from V and 7 bases from J, the gap between germline ends came to 15 bases. The CDR3, as DNA: TGCAGCGTTGAGAGGGGGGGCCGGGGGACCCAGTACTTC. As protein: CSVERGGRGTQYF.

This clonotype was detected many times. The V call is TRBV11-2, the J call TRBJ1-5; D might be TRBD1 (5 bases). The CDR3 totals 13 residues. Trimming removed 3 bases from V and 6 bases from J, with 9 bases in between. CDR1 is SGHAT and CDR2 is FQNNGV in the germline V gene. The CDR3 loop reads CASSFLGGQPQHF. In DNA, the CDR3 is TGTGCCAGCAGCTTCCTCGGGGGTCAGCCCCAGCATTTT.

The rearrangement joins TRBV20-1 to TRBJ2-1; 9 bases agree with TRBD2. Germline CDR1 DFQATT, CDR2 SNEGSKA (reference sequence). CDR3 length: 15 residues. Germline trimming cut 3 bases from V and 4 bases from J; bases unmatched to any gene: 7. CDR3 region: CSASQAGGSYNEQFF. CDR3 nucleotides: TGCAGTGCTAGCCAAGCGGGAGGCTCTTACAATGAGCAGTTCTTC.

This clonotype has a handful of counts. The genes are TRBV5-6 and TRBJ2-7; TRBD2 aligns across 12 bases. The germline gives CDR1 SGHDT, CDR2 YYEEEE. The trim removed 4 bases at V and 3 bases at J, leaving 5 bases unmatched. This CDR3 region has 15 residues. The CDR3 bases are TGTGCCAGCAGCGCTTGGACTAGCGGGGTCTACGAGCAGTACTTC. Its protein is CASSAWTSGVYEQYF.

This clonotype was observed once. J is TRBJ2-7 and V is TRBV4-2; 13 nucleotides line up with TRBD2. CDR3 length equals 16 residues. Germline-derived CDR1 and CDR2 are LGHNA and YNFKEQ. After removal of 1 base from V and 4 bases from J, the junction contained 4 bases not matched to a gene. The CDR3 nucleotides read TGTGCCAGCAGCCAAGGACTAGCGGGGGGCGTGTACGAGCAGTACTTC. Its translation: CASSQGLAGGVYEQYF.

This clonotype was observed a handful of times. J is TRBJ2-7 and V is TRBV28; maybe TRBD1 (5 bases). This CDR3 contains 11 residues. Germline assignment: CDR1 MDHEN and CDR2 SYDVKM. V lost 8 bases to trimming and J lost 6 bases, with 11 bases between them. CDR3 residues: CASDSLGEQYF. The CDR3 nucleotides are TGTGCCAGCGACAGCCTGGGCGAGCAGTACTTC.

V gene TRBV5-1 combines with J gene TRBJ2-7; a weak D match, TRBD2 (6 bases). V gave up 0 bases and J gave up 7 bases, with 17 bases separating them. CDR3 length equals 15 residues. Germline V gene sequence: CDR1 SGHRS, CDR2 YFSETQ. This chain's CDR3 is CASSLDSSGVFEQYF. The CDR3 DNA sequence: TGCGCCAGCAGCTTGGATTCATCGGGAGTTTTTGAGCAGTACTTC.

The rearrangement uses TRBV5-1 and TRBJ1-6, with 8 bases aligning to TRBD1. In germline, CDR1 is SGHRS, CDR2 YFSETQ. V was clipped by 2 bases and J by 10 bases; unmatched bases: 11. This CDR3 region has 16 residues. The CDR3 region is CASSLMMTGVRSPLHF. The CDR3 DNA reads as TGCGCCAGCAGCTTAATGATGACAGGGGTACGATCACCCCTCCACTTT.

Only a few counts were recorded for this clonotype. J is TRBJ1-5 and V is TRBV6-2 or TRBV6-3, with D possibly TRBD1 on 5 matching bases. V lost 5 bases and J 2 bases, leaving 16 bases between the germline ends. CDR3 size: 16 residues. In germline, CDR1 is MNHEY, CDR2 SVGEGT. The chain's CDR3 is CASSIFTGLGNQPQHF. For the CDR3, the DNA is TGTGCCAGCAGTATATTCACAGGTCTCGGCAATCAGCCCCAGCATTTT.

The rearrangement uses TRBV3-1 and TRBJ2-3, with 13 positions matching TRBD2. The V gene's germline CDR1 is LGHDT and CDR2 YNNKEL (reference sequence). Unmatched junction bases numbered 12, after V lost 4 bases and J lost 5 bases. The CDR3 runs 18 residues. The CDR3 sequence is CASSPSPTSGGALDTQYF. The CDR3 DNA is TGTGCCAGCAGCCCGTCCCCAACTAGCGGGGGGGCCTTAGATACGCAGTATTTT.

This clonotype turned up a few times. The chain links TRBV9 to TRBJ2-5, with D perhaps matching TRBD1 (6 bases). The J call may be wrong; the DNA end is better matched by TRBJ2-7. CDR1 is SGDLS and CDR2 is YYNGEE in the germline V gene. The CDR3 consists of 16 residues. The CDR3 reads CASSVSPSQDRGEQYF. The CDR3 DNA is TGTGCCAGCAGCGTATCTCCCAGTCAGGACAGAGGCGAGCAGTACTTC.

In this sample, this clonotype turned up a few times. The CDR3 carries no conserved terminal phenylalanine or tryptophan, so it likely arises from a read error. The V call is TRBV5-6, the J call TRBJ2-5; no clear D gene. CDR1 is SGHDT and CDR2 is YYEEEE in the germline V gene. The CDR3 has 13 amino acids. V was clipped by 1 base and J by 5 bases, with 9 bases between them. The chain's CDR3 is CASSLFNPETQYL. DNA for the CDR3: TGTGCCAGCAGCTTGTTCAACCCGGAGACCCAGTACCTC.

This clonotype has more than one count but fewer than ten. In DNA, the CDR3 is TGTGCCAGCAGTGTATACTACTCCTACGAGCAGTACTTC. Translation: CASSVYYSYEQYF. The V gene is TRBV6-1, the J gene TRBJ2-1; D is undetermined. The J call may not be correct, given that the DNA end is closer to TRBJ2-7. The CDR3 consists of 13 residues. From germline, CDR1 is MNHNS and CDR2 SASEGT.

The chain has TRBV28 and TRBJ2-7; the D gene is possibly TRBD1 (6 bases). The length of the CDR3 is 15 residues. Germline values: CDR1 MDHEN, CDR2 SYDVKM. With 7 bases removed from V and 0 bases from J, the gap between germline ends came to 16 bases. The CDR3 DNA reads TGTGCCAGCAAAGCTGGGACACCGTTCTCCTACGAGCAGTACTTC. Encoded protein: CASKAGTPFSYEQYF.

The chain carries TRBV13 and TRBJ1-4, with unresolved D. Deletions cut 4 bases from V and 8 bases from J, with 11 bases between. Germline V gene data show CDR1 as PRHDT and CDR2 as FYEKMQ (reference sequence). The CDR3 has 13 residues. For the CDR3, the DNA is TGTGCCAGCAGCTCCCGGGTGGAGGAAAAACTGTTTTTT. It codes for CASSSRVEEKLFF.

This rearrangement joins TRBV20-1 to TRBJ2-1; 9 bases map to TRBD2. The CDR3 is 14 amino acids. V shed 7 bases, J shed 8 bases, and the junction held 12 bases outside the gene matches. Germline V lookup: CDR1 DFQATT, CDR2 SNEGSKA (reference sequence). CDR3 bases: TGCAGTGGTCATGTTGGCGGGAGGGCTGATGAGCAGTTCTTC. Amino acids: CSGHVGGRADEQFF.

This clonotype came up a few times. The chain links TRBV9 to TRBJ2-3, with D possibly being TRBD1 (7 bases). The V and J ends lost 4 bases and 3 bases respectively, with 18 bases between them. The CDR3 has 16 residues. Germline assignment: CDR1 SGDLS and CDR2 YYNGEE. The CDR3 here is CASSSGGPGGTDTQYF. The CDR3 DNA reads TGTGCCAGCAGCTCAGGAGGTCCAGGGGGGACAGATACGCAGTATTTT.

The chain has TRBV27 and TRBJ2-7, with D perhaps being TRBD1 or TRBD2 (5 bases each). The CDR3 has 15 residues. Germline assignment: CDR1 MNHEY and CDR2 SMNVEV (reference sequence). Trimming took 3 bases from V and 4 from J, leaving 16 bases between them. The CDR3 is CASSFRGAPLYEQYF. CDR3 DNA: TGTGCCAGCAGTTTTCGAGGGGCGCCGCTTTACGAGCAGTACTTC.

There are a few counts of this clonotype. The chain combines TRBV20-1 with TRBJ2-7; 7 bases are shared with TRBD1. Germline V CDR1 and CDR2: DFQATT, SNEGSKA (reference sequence). With 6 bases clipped from V and 5 bases from J, the junction kept 16 bases outside the gene matches. The CDR3 spans 15 residues. The CDR3 reads CSAQVIDRDSHEQYF. As DNA, the CDR3 is TGCAGTGCACAGGTGATCGACCGGGACAGCCACGAGCAGTACTTC.

This clonotype has a single count. The chain recombines TRBV3-1 with TRBJ2-3, with 8 nucleotides matching TRBD2. V shed 4 bases, J shed 6 bases, and the junction held 15 bases outside the gene matches. CDR3 length equals 17 residues. Germline V gene sequence: CDR1 LGHDT, CDR2 YNNKEL (reference sequence). CDR3 amino acids: CASSREVLAGESDTQYF. The CDR3 nucleotides read TGTGCCAGCAGCCGGGAGGTTCTAGCGGGTGAGTCGGATACGCAGTATTTT.

This chain connects TRBV20-1 to TRBJ2-5; TRBD2 matches at 11 bases. Germline values: CDR1 DFQATT, CDR2 SNEGSKA (reference sequence). This CDR3 spans 18 amino acids. The ends lost 4 bases at V and 4 bases at J; junction bases unmatched: 17. The CDR3 sequence: CSATSVGSGGAVGETQYF. The CDR3 DNA follows: TGCAGTGCTACTAGCGTGGGTAGCGGGGGGGCTGTAGGAGAGACCCAGTACTTC.

This chain connects TRBV15 to TRBJ1-2; D remains unclear. Trimming took off 0 bases at V and 7 bases at J, with 6 bases between the two ends. The length of the CDR3 is 12 residues. CDR1 is LNHNV, CDR2 YYDKDF, per germline (reference sequence). The CDR3 loop reads CATSREGFGYTF. DNA of the CDR3: TGTGCCACCAGCAGAGAGGGATTTGGCTACACCTTC.

This clonotype has just a few counts. CDR3 sequence reads: CASRRLAGETEQYF. CDR3 sequence (DNA): TGTGCCAGCAGACGACTAGCGGGGGAGACCGAGCAGTACTTC. The genes are TRBV2 and TRBJ2-5; 12 nucleotides line up with TRBD2. TRBJ2-7 matches the DNA end more closely, so the J call is doubtful. Germline V gene sequence: CDR1 SNHLY, CDR2 FYNNEI. CDR3 length equals 14 residues.

V usage is TRBV29-1 and J usage is TRBJ1-4; the D is unclear. Germline loops: CDR1 SQVTM, CDR2 ANQGSEA. This CDR3 is built from 12 residues. Trimming removed 3 bases at V and 5 bases at J, with 7 bases between. The CDR3 nucleotides are TGCAGCGTTGACGTCTCGAATGAAAAACTGTTTTTT. Encoded protein: CSVDVSNEKLFF.